This TCR beta chain was documented in a study of T cells after yellow fever vaccination. General study results and limits: Boosting was followed by the reappearance of most primary-vaccination clones (around 96% CD4, around 90% CD8). The secondary response was weaker but peaked faster, day 5 versus 15.

This clonotype was recorded at least ten times. The antigen remains unidentified. Germline V gene data show CDR1 as SGHTA and CDR2 as FQGNSA. This CDR3 has 12 amino acids. Between the trimmed V and J ends, which lost 4 bases and 8 bases, there was a span of 11 bases. TCRdb recomputed calls from the 5' RACE reads with MiXCR, one row per CDR3 protein. The sample shows about 60,000 distinct CDR3 sequences, around 7% of them seen only once. This sequence joins TRBV7-2 and TRBJ2-5; possible D gene TRBD2, 6 bases. Sequences were derived from CD8+ T cells sorted from PBMCs, sampled on the day of the first yellow fever vaccination. This clonotype originated in a man between 18 and 35 years old who received the YFV17D yellow fever vaccine. The CDR3 here is CASSSALATQYF. The CDR3 region has the DNA TGTGCCAGCAGCTCGGCACTAGCAACCCAGTACTTC.